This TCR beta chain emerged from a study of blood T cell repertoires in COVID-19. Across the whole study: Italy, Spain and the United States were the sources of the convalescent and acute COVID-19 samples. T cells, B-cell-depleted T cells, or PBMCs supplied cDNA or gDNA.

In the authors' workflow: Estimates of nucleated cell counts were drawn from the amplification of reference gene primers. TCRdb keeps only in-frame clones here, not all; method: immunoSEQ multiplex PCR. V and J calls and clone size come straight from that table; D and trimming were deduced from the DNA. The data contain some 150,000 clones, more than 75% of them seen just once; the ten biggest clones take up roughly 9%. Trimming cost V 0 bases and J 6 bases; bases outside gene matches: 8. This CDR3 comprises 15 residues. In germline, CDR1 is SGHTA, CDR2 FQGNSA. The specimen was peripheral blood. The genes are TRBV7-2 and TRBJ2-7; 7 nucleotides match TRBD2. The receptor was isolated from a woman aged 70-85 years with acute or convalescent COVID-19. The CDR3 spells CASSLAAREFGEQYF. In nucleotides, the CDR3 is TGTGCCAGCAGCTTAGCGGCGCGGGAGTTCGGCGAGCAGTACTTC. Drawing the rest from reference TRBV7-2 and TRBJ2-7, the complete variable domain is GAGVSQSPSNKVTEKGKDVELRCDPISGHTALYWYRQSLGQGLEFLIYFQGNSAPDKSGLPSDRFSAERTGGSVSTLTIQRTQQEDSAVYLCASSLAAREFGEQYFGPGTRLTVT.